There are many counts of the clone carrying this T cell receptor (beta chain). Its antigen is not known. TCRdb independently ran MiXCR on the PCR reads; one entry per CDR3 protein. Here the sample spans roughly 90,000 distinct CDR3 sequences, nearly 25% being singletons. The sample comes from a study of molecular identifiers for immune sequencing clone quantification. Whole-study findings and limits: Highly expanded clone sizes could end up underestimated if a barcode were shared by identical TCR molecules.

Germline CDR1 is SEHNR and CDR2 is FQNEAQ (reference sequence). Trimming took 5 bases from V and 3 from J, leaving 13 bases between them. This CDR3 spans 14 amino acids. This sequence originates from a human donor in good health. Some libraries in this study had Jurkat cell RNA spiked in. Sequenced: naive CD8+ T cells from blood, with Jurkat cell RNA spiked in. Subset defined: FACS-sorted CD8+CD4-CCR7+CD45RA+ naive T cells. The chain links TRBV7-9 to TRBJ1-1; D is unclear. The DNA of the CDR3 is TGTGCCAGCAGCATGGGATGGGTTCACACTGAAGCTTTCTTT. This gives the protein CASSMGWVHTEAFF.